These T cell receptor beta chains were read from a single sample in a study of T cells after yellow fever vaccination. TCRdb itself ran the 5' RACE reads through MiXCR, one entry per CDR3 protein. The table shows around 500,000 distinct CDR3 sequences, with 20% to 25% occurring only once. The sample here was PBMCs, taken less than 25 days after the first yellow fever vaccination. These receptors originate from a man between 18 and 29 years old who received the YFV17D yellow fever vaccine. Both conserved end residues are part of each CDR3. Each record gives: D gene, J gene, V gene, clone size, CDR3 protein, CDR3 DNA. A D gene is named only where the DNA matches it firmly. For some rows the clone size is stated as once, few or many, or as a class when expanded; others skip it.

D: TRBD1
J: TRBJ2-1
V: TRBV5-4
size: many
CDR3: CASSLDRAKYNEQFF
DNA: TGTGCCAGCAGTTTGGACAGGGCTAAATACAATGAGCAGTTCTTC

D: NA
J: TRBJ2-1
V: TRBV12-5
size: NA
CDR3: CASGLVLSGEQFF
DNA: TGTGCTAGTGGTTTGGTACTCAGCGGTGAGCAGTTCTTC

D: TRBD1
J: TRBJ2-5
V: TRBV6-1
size: NA
CDR3: CASSADRGDQETQYF
DNA: TGTGCCAGCAGTGCGGACAGGGGAGACCAAGAGACCCAGTACTTC

D: NA
J: TRBJ2-5
V: TRBV5-1
size: few
CDR3: CASSLMGARGETQYF
DNA: TGCGCCAGCAGCTTGATGGGGGCGAGGGGAGAGACCCAGTACTTC

D: NA
J: TRBJ2-3
V: TRBV27
size: NA
CDR3: CASSSRQLTDTQYF
DNA: TGTGCCAGCAGTTCCCGACAGCTCACAGATACGCAGTATTTT

D: NA
J: TRBJ1-2
V: TRBV12-3/TRBV12-4
size: NA
CDR3: CASRLPGVEGYTF
DNA: TGTGCCAGCAGACTTCCGGGGGTCGAGGGCTACACCTTC

D: NA
J: TRBJ1-1
V: TRBV6-6
size: few
CDR3: CASSYEIYTEAFF
DNA: TGTGCCAGCAGTTATGAGATTTACACTGAAGCTTTCTTT

D: NA
J: TRBJ1-1
V: TRBV5-1
size: few
CDR3: CASSLATGPDTEAFF
DNA: TGCGCCAGCAGCTTGGCTACGGGGCCGGACACTGAAGCTTTCTTT

D: NA
J: TRBJ1-2
V: TRBV9
size: NA
CDR3: CASSVGSGYGYTF
DNA: TGTGCCAGCAGCGTAGGGTCCGGGTATGGCTACACCTTC

D: TRBD2
J: TRBJ2-3
V: TRBV7-2
size: few
CDR3: CASSSRTSGGSDTQYF
DNA: TGTGCCAGCAGCTCCCGGACTAGCGGGGGGTCGGATACGCAGTATTTT

D: NA
J: TRBJ2-3
V: TRBV19
size: few
CDR3: CASGGLEISTDTQYF
DNA: TGTGCCAGTGGCGGCCTAGAGATAAGCACAGATACGCAGTATTTT

D: TRBD2
J: TRBJ2-5
V: TRBV5-1
size: few
CDR3: CASSLVIGSGGLQETQYF
DNA: TGCGCCAGCAGCTTGGTAATAGGTAGCGGGGGGCTCCAAGAGACCCAGTACTTC

D: NA
J: TRBJ2-1
V: TRBV29-1
size: few
CDR3: CSVRTDYNEQFF
DNA: TGCAGCGTTAGGACAGACTACAATGAGCAGTTCTTC

D: NA
J: TRBJ1-2
V: TRBV12-3/TRBV12-4
size: NA
CDR3: CASSLTPGVYGYTF
DNA: TGTGCCAGCAGTTTAACTCCGGGAGTTTATGGCTACACCTTC

D: TRBD1
J: TRBJ1-2
V: TRBV20-1
size: few
CDR3: CSAEDRAGYTF
DNA: TGCAGTGCTGAGGACAGGGCTGGCTACACCTTC

D: TRBD1
J: TRBJ1-1
V: TRBV6-1
size: NA
CDR3: CASWDRGYTEAFF
DNA: TGTGCCAGTTGGGACAGGGGGTACACTGAAGCTTTCTTT